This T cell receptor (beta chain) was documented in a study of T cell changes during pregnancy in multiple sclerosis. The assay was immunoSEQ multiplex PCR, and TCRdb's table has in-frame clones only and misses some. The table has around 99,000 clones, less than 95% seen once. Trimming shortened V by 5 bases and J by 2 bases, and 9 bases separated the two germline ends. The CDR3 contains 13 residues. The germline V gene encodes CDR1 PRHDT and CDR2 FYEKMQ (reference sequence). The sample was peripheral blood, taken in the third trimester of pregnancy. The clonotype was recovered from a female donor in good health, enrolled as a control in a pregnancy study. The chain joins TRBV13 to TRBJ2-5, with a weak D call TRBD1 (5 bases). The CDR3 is CASSDRQQETQYF. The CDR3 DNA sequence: TGTGCCAGCAGCGATCGACAGCAAGAGACCCAGTACTTC. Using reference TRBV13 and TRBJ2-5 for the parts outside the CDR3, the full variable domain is AAGVIQSPRHLIKEKRETATLKCYPIPRHDTVYWYQQGPGQDPQFLISFYEKMQSDKGSIPDRFSAQQFSDYHSELNMSSLELGDSALYFCASSDRQQETQYFGPGTRLLVL.